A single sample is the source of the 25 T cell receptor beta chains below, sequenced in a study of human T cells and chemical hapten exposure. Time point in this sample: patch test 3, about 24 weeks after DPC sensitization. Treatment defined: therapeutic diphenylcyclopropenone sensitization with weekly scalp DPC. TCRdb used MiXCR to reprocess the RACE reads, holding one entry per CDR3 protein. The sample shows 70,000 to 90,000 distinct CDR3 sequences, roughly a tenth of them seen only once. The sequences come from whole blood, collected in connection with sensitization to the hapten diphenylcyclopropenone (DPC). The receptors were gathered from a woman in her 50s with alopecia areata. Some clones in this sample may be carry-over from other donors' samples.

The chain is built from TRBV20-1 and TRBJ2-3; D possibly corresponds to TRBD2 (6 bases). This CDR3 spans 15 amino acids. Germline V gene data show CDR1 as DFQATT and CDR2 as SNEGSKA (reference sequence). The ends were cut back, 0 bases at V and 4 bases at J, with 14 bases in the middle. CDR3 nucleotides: TGCAGTGCTAGAGAGTGGGGGACTCCCGCAGATACGCAGTATTTT. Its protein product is CSAREWGTPADTQYF.

The CDR3 reads CASSQDRDLAYNEQFF. CDR3 nucleotides: TGTGCCAGCAGCCAAGATCGGGACCTTGCTTACAATGAGCAGTTCTTC. V gene TRBV3-1 combines with J gene TRBJ2-1; D tentatively reads TRBD1 or TRBD2 (5 bases each). Germline V gives CDR1 LGHDT, CDR2 YNNKEL (reference sequence). The CDR3 consists of 16 residues. Trimming took 0 bases from V and 4 from J, leaving 13 bases between them.

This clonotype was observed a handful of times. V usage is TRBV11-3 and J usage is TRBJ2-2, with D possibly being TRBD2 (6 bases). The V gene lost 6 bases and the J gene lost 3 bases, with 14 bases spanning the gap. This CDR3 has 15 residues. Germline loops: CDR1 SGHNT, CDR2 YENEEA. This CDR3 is CASSPGGKDTGELFF. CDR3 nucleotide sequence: TGTGCCAGCAGTCCCGGCGGGAAAGACACCGGGGAGCTGTTTTTT.

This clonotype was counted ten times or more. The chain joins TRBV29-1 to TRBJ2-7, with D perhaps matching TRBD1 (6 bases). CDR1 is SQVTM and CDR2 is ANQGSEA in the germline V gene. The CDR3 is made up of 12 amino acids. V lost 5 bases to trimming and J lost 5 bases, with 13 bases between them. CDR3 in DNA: TGCAGCGTTCAACAGGGTGTCGACGAGCAGTACTTC. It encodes CSVQQGVDEQYF.

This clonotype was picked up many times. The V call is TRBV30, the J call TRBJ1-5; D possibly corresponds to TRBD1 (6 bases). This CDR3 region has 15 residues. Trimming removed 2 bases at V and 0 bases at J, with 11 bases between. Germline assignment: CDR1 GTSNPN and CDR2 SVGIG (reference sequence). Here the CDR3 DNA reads TGTGCCTGGAGTAGAGGACAGAATAGCAATCAGCCCCAGCATTTT. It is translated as CAWSRGQNSNQPQHF.

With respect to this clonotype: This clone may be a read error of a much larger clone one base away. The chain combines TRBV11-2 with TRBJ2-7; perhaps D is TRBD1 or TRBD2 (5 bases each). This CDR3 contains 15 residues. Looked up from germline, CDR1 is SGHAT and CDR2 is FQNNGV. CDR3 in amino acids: CVSSPEGTSSYEQYF. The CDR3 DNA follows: TGTGTCAGCAGCCCAGAGGGGACGTCCTCCTACGAGCAGTACTTC.

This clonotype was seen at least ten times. The CDR3 DNA reads TGTCCCGGGACACCCTATCCTAACACCGGGGAGCTGTTTTTT. It yields the protein CPGTPYPNTGELFF. The rearrangement uses TRBV2 and TRBJ2-2; possibly TRBD1 for D (6 bases). Germline values: CDR1 SNHLY, CDR2 FYNNEI. This CDR3 contains 14 residues.

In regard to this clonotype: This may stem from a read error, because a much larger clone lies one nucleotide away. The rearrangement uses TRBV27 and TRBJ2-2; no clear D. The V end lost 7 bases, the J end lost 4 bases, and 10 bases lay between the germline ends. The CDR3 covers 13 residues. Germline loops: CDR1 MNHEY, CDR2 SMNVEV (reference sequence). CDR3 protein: CASMSHSTGELFF. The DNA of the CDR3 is TGTGCCAGCATGAGCCACAGCACCGGGGAGCTGTTTTTT.

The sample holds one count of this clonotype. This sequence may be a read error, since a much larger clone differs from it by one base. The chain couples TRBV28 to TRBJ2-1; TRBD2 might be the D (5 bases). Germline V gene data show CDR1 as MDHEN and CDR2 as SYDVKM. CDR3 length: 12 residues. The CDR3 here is CASSLSGNGQFF. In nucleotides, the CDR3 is TGTGCCAGCAGTCTCAGCGGCAATGGGCAGTTCTTC.

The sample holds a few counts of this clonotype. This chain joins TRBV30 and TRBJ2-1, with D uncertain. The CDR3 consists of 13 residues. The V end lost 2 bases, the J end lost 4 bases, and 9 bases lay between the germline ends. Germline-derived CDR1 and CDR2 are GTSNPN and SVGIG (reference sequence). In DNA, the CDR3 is TGTGCCTGGAGTTCAACTACTTACAATGAGCAGTTCTTC. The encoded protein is CAWSSTTYNEQFF.

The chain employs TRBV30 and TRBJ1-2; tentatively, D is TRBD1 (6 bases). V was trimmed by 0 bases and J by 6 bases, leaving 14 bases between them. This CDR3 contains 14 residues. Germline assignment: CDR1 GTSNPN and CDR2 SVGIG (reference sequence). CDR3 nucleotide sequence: TGTGCCTGGAGTGTACTACGGGGGGCTAATGGCTACACCTTC. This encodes CAWSVLRGANGYTF.

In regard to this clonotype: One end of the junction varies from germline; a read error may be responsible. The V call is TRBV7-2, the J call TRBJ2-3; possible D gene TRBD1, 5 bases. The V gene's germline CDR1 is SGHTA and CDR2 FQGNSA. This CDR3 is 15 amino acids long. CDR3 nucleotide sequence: TGTGCCAGCAGCTTATGGCAGGGCCGCACAGATACGGAGTATTTT. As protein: CASSLWQGRTDTEYF.

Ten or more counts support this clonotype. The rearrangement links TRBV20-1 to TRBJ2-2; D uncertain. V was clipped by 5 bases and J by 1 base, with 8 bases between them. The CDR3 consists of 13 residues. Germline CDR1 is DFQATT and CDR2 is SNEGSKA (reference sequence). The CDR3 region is CSAPRQNTGELFF. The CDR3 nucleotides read TGCAGTGCTCCCCGACAGAACACCGGGGAGCTGTTTTTT.

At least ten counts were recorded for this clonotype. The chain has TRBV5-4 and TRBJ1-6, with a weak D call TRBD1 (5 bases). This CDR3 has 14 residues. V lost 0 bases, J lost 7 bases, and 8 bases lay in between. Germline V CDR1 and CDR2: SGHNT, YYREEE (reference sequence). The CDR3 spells CASSLGEGNSPLHF. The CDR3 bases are TGTGCCAGCAGCTTGGGGGAGGGGAATTCACCCCTCCACTTT.

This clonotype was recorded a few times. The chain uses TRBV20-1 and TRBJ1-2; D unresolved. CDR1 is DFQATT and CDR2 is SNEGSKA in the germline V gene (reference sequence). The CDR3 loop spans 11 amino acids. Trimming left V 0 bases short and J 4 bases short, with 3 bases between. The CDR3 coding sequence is TGCAGTGCTAGAGAGGGCTATGGCTACACCTTC. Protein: CSAREGYGYTF.

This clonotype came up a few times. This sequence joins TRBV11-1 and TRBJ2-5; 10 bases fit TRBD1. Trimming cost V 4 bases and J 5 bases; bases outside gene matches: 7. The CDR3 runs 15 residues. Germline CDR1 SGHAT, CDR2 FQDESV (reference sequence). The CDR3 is CASSSDRGRSETQYF. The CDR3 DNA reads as TGTGCCAGCAGCTCAGACAGGGGGCGATCGGAGACCCAGTACTTC.

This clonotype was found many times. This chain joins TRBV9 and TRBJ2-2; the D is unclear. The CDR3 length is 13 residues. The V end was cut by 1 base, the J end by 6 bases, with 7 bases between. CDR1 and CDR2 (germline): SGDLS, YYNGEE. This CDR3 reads CASSVNVAGELFF. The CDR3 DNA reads TGTGCCAGCAGCGTAAACGTAGCCGGGGAGCTGTTTTTT.

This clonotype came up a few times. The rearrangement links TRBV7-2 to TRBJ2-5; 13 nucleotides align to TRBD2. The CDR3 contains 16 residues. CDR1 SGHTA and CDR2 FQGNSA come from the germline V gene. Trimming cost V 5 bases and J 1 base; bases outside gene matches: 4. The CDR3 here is CASSRGLAGSQETQYF. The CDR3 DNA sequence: TGTGCCAGCAGCAGGGGACTAGCGGGGTCCCAAGAGACCCAGTACTTC. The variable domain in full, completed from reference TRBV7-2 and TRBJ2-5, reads GAGVSQSPSNKVTEKGKDVELRCDPISGHTALYWYRQSLGQGLEFLIYFQGNSAPDKSGLPSDRFSAERTGGSVSTLTIQRTQQEDSAVYLCASSRGLAGSQETQYFGPGTRLLVL.

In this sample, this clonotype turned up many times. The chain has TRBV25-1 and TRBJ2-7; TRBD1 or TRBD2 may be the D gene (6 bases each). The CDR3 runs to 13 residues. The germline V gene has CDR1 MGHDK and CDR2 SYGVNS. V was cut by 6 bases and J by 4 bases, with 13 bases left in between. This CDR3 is CASRAQGGYEQYF. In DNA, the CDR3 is TGTGCCAGCAGGGCACAGGGAGGATACGAGCAGTACTTC.

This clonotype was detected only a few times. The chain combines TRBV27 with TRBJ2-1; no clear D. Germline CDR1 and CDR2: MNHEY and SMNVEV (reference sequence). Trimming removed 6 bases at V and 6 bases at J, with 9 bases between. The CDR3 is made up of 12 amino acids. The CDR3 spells CASRRGFNEQFF. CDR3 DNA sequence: TGTGCCAGCAGGCGAGGATTCAATGAGCAGTTCTTC.

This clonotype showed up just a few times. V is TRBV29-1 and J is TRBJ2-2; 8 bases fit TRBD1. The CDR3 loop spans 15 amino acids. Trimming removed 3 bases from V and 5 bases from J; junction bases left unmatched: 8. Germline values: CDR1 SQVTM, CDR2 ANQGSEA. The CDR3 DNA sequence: TGCAGCGTTGATCTTTCCAGGGGGCTGACCGGGGAGCTGTTTTTT. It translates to CSVDLSRGLTGELFF.

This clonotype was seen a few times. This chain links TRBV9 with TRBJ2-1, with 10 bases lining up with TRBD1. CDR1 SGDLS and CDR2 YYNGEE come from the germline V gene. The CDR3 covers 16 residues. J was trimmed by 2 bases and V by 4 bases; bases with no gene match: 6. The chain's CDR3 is CASSISGTGAYNEQFF. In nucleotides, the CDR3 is TGTGCCAGCAGCATCTCCGGGACAGGGGCCTACAATGAGCAGTTCTTC.

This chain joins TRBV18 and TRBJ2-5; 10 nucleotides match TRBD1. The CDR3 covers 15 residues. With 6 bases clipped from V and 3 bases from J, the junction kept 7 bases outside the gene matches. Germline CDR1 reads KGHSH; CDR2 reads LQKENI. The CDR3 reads CASSRDRGEEETQYF. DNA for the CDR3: TGTGCCAGCTCCAGGGACAGGGGTGAAGAAGAGACCCAGTACTTC.

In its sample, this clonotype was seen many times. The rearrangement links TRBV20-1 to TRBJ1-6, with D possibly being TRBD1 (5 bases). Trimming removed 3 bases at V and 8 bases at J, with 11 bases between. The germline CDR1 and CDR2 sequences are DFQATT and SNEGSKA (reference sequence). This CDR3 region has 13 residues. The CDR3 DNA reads TGCAGTGCTAGTGGCCAGGGTTATTCACCCCTCCACTTT. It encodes CSASGQGYSPLHF.

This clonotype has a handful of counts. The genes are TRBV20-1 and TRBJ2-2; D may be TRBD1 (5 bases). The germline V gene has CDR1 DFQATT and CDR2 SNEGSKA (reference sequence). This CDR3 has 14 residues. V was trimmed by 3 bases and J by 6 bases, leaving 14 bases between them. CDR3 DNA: TGCAGTGCTAGGGAAATAGGGGTGGCCGGGGAGCTGTTTTTT. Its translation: CSAREIGVAGELFF.